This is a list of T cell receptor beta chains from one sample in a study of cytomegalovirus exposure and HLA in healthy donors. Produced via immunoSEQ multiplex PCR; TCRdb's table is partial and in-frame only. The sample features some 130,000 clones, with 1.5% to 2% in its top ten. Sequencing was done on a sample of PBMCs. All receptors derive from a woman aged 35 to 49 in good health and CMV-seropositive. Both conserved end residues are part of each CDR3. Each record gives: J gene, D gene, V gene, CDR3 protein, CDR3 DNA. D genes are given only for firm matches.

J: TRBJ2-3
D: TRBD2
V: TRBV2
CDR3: CASSDYPSGMGTDTQYF
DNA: TGTGCCAGCAGTGATTACCCTAGCGGGATGGGCACAGATACGCAGTATTTT

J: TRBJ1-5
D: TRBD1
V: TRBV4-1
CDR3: CASSHSTGSNQPQHF
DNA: TGCGCCAGCAGCCATTCGACAGGGAGCAATCAGCCCCAGCATTTT

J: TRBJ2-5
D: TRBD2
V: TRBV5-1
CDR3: CASSLEGGRAGETQYF
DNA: TGCGCCAGCAGCTTGGAGGGCGGGAGGGCCGGCGAGACCCAGTACTTC

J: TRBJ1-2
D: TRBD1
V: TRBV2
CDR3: CASSAGQGGYGYTF
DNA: TGTGCCAGCAGCGCGGGACAGGGGGGCTATGGCTACACCTTC

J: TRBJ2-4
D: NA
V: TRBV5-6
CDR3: CASSLGRGNIQYF
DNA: TGTGCCAGCAGCTTGGGTCGGGGTAACATTCAGTACTTC

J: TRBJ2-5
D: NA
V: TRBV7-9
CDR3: CASSVPTNKETQYF
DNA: TGTGCCAGCAGCGTACCGACTAATAAAGAGACCCAGTACTTC

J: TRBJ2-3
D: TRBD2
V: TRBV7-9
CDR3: CASSFGTSGRSSTDTQYF
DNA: TGTGCCAGCAGCTTCGGGACTAGCGGGAGGTCTAGCACAGATACGCAGTATTTT

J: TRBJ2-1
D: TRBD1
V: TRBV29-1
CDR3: CSVPRDRNYNEQFF
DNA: TGCAGCGTCCCGCGGGACAGGAACTACAATGAGCAGTTCTTC

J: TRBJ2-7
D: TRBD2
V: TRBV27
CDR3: CASSPTPGRAYEQYF
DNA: TGTGCCAGCAGCCCTACCCCTGGGAGGGCCTACGAGCAGTACTTC

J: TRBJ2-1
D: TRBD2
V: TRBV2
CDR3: CASTQVRLAGVISYNEQFF
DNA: TGTGCCAGCACCCAAGTGAGACTAGCGGGAGTTATCTCCTACAATGAGCAGTTCTTC

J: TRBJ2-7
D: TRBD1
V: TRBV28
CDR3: CASSRGTGKYF
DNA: TGTGCCAGCAGCCGTGGGACAGGGAAGTACTTC

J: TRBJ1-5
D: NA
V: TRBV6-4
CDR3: CASSRDFDQPQHF
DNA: TGTGCCAGCAGCCGGGACTTCGATCAGCCCCAGCATTTT

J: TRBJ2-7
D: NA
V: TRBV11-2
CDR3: CASSFSGATYEQYF
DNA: TGTGCCAGCAGCTTTTCAGGGGCCACCTACGAGCAGTACTTC

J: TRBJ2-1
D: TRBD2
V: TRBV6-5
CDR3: CASSSLVAGGTDEQFF
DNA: TGTGCCAGCAGTTCCCTAGTGGCGGGAGGGACGGATGAGCAGTTCTTC

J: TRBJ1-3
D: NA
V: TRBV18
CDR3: CASSPKRGSDGNTIYF
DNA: TGTGCCAGCTCACCTAAGCGAGGGTCGGATGGAAACACCATATATTTT

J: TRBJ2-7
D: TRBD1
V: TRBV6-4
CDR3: CASSITGDGEQYF
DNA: TGTGCCAGCTCTATAACAGGGGACGGCGAGCAGTACTTC

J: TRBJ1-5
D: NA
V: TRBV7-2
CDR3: CASSFPDINQPQHF
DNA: TGTGCCAGCAGCTTCCCGGACATCAATCAGCCCCAGCATTTT

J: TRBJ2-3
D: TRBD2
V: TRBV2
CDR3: CASRGLAGGGADTQYF
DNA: TGTGCCAGCAGGGGACTAGCGGGAGGGGGGGCAGATACGCAGTATTTT

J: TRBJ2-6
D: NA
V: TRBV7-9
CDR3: CAGHGGTEGANVLTF
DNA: TGTGCCGGGCATGGGGGCACGGAGGGGGCCAACGTCCTGACTTTC

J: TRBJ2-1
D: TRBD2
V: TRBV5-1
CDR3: CASSGRGHEQFF
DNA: TGCGCCAGCAGTGGGAGGGGCCATGAGCAGTTCTTC

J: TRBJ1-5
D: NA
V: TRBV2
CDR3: CASSRGSNQPQHF
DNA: TGTGCCAGCAGTCGAGGGTCCAATCAGCCCCAGCATTTT

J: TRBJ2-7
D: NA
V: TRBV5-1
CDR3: CASSLEVAQGAYEQYF
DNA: TGCGCCAGCAGCTTGGAAGTCGCACAGGGCGCCTACGAGCAGTACTTC

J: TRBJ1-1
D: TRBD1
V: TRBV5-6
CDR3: CASSWGQGTEAFF
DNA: TGTGCCAGCAGTTGGGGACAGGGCACTGAAGCTTTCTTT

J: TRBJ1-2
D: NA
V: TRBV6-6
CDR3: CASTLTLYYGYTF
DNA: TGTGCCAGCACCCTAACCCTCTACTATGGCTACACCTTC

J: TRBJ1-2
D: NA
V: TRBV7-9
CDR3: CASSLNYGYTF
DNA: TGTGCCAGCAGCCTCAACTATGGCTACACCTTC

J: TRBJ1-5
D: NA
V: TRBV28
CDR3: CASSFTRYQPQHF
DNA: TGTGCCAGCAGTTTTACGAGATATCAGCCCCAGCATTTT

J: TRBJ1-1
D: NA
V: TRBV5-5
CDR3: CASSFTRDKGPRVTEAFF
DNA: TGTGCCAGCAGCTTCACCCGGGACAAGGGCCCGAGGGTCACTGAAGCTTTCTTT

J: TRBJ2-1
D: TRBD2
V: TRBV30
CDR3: CAWSAAASGNIYNEQFF
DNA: TGTGCCTGGAGTGCAGCGGCTAGCGGAAACATTTACAATGAGCAGTTCTTC

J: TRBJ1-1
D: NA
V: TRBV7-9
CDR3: CASSRTRSGGTEAFF
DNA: TGTGCCAGCAGCCGTACTAGGTCAGGAGGCACTGAAGCTTTCTTT

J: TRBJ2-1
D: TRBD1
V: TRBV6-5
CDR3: CASSPDRGSYNEQFF
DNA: TGTGCCAGCAGCCCCGACAGGGGATCCTACAATGAGCAGTTCTTC

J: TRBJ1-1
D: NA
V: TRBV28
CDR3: CASSSLQGEAFF
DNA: TGTGCCAGCAGTTCACTTCAGGGGGAAGCTTTCTTT

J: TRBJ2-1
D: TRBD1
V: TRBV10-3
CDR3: CAARDRPYNEQFF
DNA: TGTGCCGCCCGGGACAGGCCCTACAATGAGCAGTTCTTC

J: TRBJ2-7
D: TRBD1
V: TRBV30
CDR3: CAWSTTGAYEQYF
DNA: TGTGCCTGGAGTACGACAGGGGCCTACGAGCAGTACTTC